The 10 T cell receptor beta chains below all came from one sample that was sequenced in a study of CD8 T cells in ankylosing spondylitis. TCRdb recomputed calls from the 5' RACE reads with MiXCR, one row per CDR3 protein. Counted here are about 160,000 distinct CDR3 sequences, roughly 10% occurring once; the ten biggest clones make up roughly 16%. The source material was blood, either unsorted or a sorted T cell fraction (not recorded which). The source is a female donor with ankylosing spondylitis or in good health (not recorded which).

The chain links TRBV19 to TRBJ2-1, with D possibly matching TRBD1 (6 bases). Trimming pared 10 bases from V and 0 bases from J, leaving 16 bases between. Looked up from germline, CDR1 is LNHDA and CDR2 is SQIVND (reference sequence). The CDR3 extends over 15 amino acids. The CDR3: CATETGDTSYNEQFF. In DNA form, the CDR3 reads TGTGCCACAGAGACAGGCGACACCTCCTACAATGAGCAGTTCTTC.

This clonotype was picked up many times. The V gene is TRBV29-1, the J gene TRBJ2-1; TRBD1 matches 7 bases. Germline V gene lookup returns CDR1 SQVTM and CDR2 ANQGSEA. Trimming at V came to 2 bases and at J to 7 bases, leaving 14 bases not matched to a gene. The length of the CDR3 is 16 residues. The CDR3 nucleotides are TGCAGCGTTGAAAGGATAGACAGGGAAGGGGGTAATGAGCAGTTCTTC. Translated, it gives CSVERIDREGGNEQFF.

The sample holds many counts of this clonotype. The chain uses TRBV4-3 and TRBJ2-6; a weak D match, TRBD2 (5 bases). There are 16 residues in the CDR3. Trimming took 4 bases from V and 1 from J, leaving 11 bases between them. The germline gives CDR1 LGHNA, CDR2 YSLEER. The CDR3 sequence is CASSPNPGSGANVLTF. The DNA for the CDR3 is TGCGCCAGCAGCCCGAACCCGGGGTCTGGGGCCAACGTCCTGACTTTC.

There are a few counts of this clonotype. The chain has TRBV23-1 and TRBJ1-5, with 8 bases identical to TRBD1. TRBV23-1 is an open reading frame whose function is uncertain. The CDR3 is 16 residues long. V lost 2 bases, J lost 6 bases, and 9 bases stayed unmatched. CDR3 bases: TGCGCCAGCAGTCAAATTGGGACAGGCCCCTTTCAGCCCCAGCATTTT. Translated, it gives CASSQIGTGPFQPQHF.

The rearrangement links TRBV9 to TRBJ2-1; weak D call: TRBD2 (6 bases). V was clipped by 2 bases and J by 9 bases, with 18 bases between them. CDR3 length: 15 amino acids. Germline V gene sequence: CDR1 SGDLS, CDR2 YYNGEE. CDR3 residues: CASSVGETRRGEQFF. The CDR3 DNA reads TGTGCCAGCAGCGTTGGCGAGACTAGACGGGGTGAGCAGTTCTTC.

This clonotype was seen only a few times. This chain links TRBV7-9 with TRBJ1-1, with D maybe TRBD1 (5 bases). Germline CDR1 SEHNR, CDR2 FQNEAQ (reference sequence). V gave up 5 bases and J gave up 0 bases, with 13 bases separating them. This CDR3 has 15 residues. Here the CDR3 DNA reads TGTGCCAGCAGCAAATCAGGGACTCTGAACACTGAAGCTTTCTTT. It is translated as CASSKSGTLNTEAFF.

This clonotype appeared many times. The V call is TRBV12-3 or TRBV12-4, the J call TRBJ2-2; D is unclear. The CDR3 is 11 amino acids. The V end was cut by 3 bases, the J end by 7 bases, with 3 bases between. CDR3 in amino acids: CASSFIGELFF. The CDR3 DNA follows: TGTGCCAGCAGTTTCATCGGGGAGCTGTTTTTT.

This clonotype has at least ten counts. V gene TRBV29-1 combines with J gene TRBJ1-1; D is possibly TRBD1 (5 bases). CDR3 length: 12 amino acids. The V gene's germline CDR1 is SQVTM and CDR2 ANQGSEA. Trimming pared 4 bases from V and 0 bases from J, leaving 6 bases between. CDR3 in amino acids: CSVGGVNTEAFF. In nucleotides, the CDR3 is TGCAGCGTTGGGGGGGTGAACACTGAAGCTTTCTTT.

The V call is TRBV7-2, the J call TRBJ1-3; TRBD1 is a possible D gene (6 bases). CDR3 length equals 15 residues. Germline V gene sequence: CDR1 SGHTA, CDR2 FQGNSA. V was shortened by 5 bases and J by 2 bases, with 13 bases between the two germline ends. The CDR3 bases are TGTGCCAGCAGCCGATATGGGACACCTGGAAACACCATATATTTT. This translates into CASSRYGTPGNTIYF.

Points on this clonotype: At one of its ends the junction is not consistent with the germline gene, which may arise from a read error. The chain joins TRBV3-1 to TRBJ1-4, with 7 bases fitting TRBD1. The CDR3 runs to 15 residues. Germline CDR1 and CDR2: LGHDT and YNNKEL (reference sequence). This CDR3 reads CASTQLQGLNEKLFF. Here the CDR3 DNA reads TGTGCCAGCACCCAATTACAGGGGTTGAATGAAAAACTGTTTTTT.